This T cell receptor (beta chain) is drawn from a study of blood T cell repertoires in COVID-19. Study in general: From T cells, B-cell-depleted T cells, or PBMCs came the material, which was cDNA or gDNA.

CDR3 length equals 15 residues. CDR1 SGHTA and CDR2 FQGTGA come from the germline V gene. V shed 5 bases and J 5 bases; nucleotides not matched to a gene: 6. Using immunoSEQ multiplex PCR, the repertoire was profiled, and TCRdb retains in-frame clones only, with some absent. The repertoire holds some 530,000 clones, 70% to 90% seen once, with approximately 2.9% in the top ten. The source is a human donor in a cohort sampled during active COVID-19. V usage is TRBV7-3 and J usage is TRBJ2-7; the match to TRBD2 covers 13 bases. What was sequenced was peripheral blood. CDR3 amino acids: CASSPGTSGTNEQYF. The CDR3 DNA follows: TGTGCCAGCAGCCCCGGGACTAGCGGGACGAACGAGCAGTACTTC.